This T cell receptor beta chain was obtained from a study of T-cell memory formation after mild COVID-19. General observations from the study: Later expanders leaned CD4+, whereas clones that contracted between day 15 and 85 were balanced CD4/CD8. CM and EM subsets held most contracting CD4+ clones; EMRA held CD8+ ones. Prior to infection, memory already included some responding clones, suggesting cross-reactive memory joined.

A few counts support this clonotype. Its antigen is currently unknown. After 5'RACE with constant-segment primers, TCR alpha and TCR beta cDNA libraries carrying sample barcodes and UMIs were obtained. TCRdb reprocessed the 5' RACE reads via MiXCR and lists one record per CDR3 protein. The sample lists 80,000 to 95,000 distinct CDR3 sequences, around 25% occurring once. The CDR3 spans 13 residues. Germline-derived CDR1 and CDR2 are SGHTA and FQGTGA. V was cut by 5 bases and J by 2 bases, with 6 bases left in between. This receptor was obtained from a man younger than 35 who had mild COVID-19 (a few samples of this study predate the infection). Cell type and time point are not known. The sequenced sample was PBMCs or a T cell subset sorted from them (not recorded which). This chain connects TRBV7-3 to TRBJ2-2; D uncertain. The CDR3 DNA reads TGTGCCAGCAGCCCCTTTAACACCGGGGAGCTGTTTTTT. It yields the protein CASSPFNTGELFF. The full variable domain, rest sourced from reference TRBV7-3 and TRBJ2-2, is GAGVSQTPSNKVTEKGKYVELRCDPISGHTALYWYRQSLGQGPEFLIYFQGTGAADDSGLPNDRFFAVRPEGSVSTLKIQRTERGDSAVYLCASSPFNTGELFFGEGSRLTVL.